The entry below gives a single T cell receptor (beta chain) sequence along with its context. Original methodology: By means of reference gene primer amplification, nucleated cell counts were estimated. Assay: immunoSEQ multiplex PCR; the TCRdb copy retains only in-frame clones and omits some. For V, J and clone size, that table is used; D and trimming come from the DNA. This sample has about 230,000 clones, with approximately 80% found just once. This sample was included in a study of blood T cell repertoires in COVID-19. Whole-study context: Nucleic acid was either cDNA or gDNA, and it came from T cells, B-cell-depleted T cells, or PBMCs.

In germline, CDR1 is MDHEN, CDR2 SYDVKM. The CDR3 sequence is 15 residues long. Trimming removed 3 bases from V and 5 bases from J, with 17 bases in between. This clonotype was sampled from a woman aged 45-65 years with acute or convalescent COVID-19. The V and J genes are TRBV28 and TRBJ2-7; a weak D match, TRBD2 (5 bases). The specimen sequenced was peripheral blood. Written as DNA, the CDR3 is TGTGCCAGCAGTTTCGGAGGCACTGGTGGAGACGAGCAGTACTTC. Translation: CASSFGGTGGDEQYF.